The source of this TCR beta chain is a study of T cell responses to AZD1222 COVID-19 vaccine. Points from the study as a whole: Reportedly, nearly half of unique spike TCRs recognized epitopes outside B.1.351/B.1.1.7 mutations. Seropositivity was recorded at baseline in only 6 or 7 AZD1222 recipients. The span of vaccine-associated CD4 TCRs extended across spike, with dominance at 160-218 and 743-854.

This clone came up a few times. Its antigen is unidentified. Germline V lookup: CDR1 SEHNR, CDR2 FQNEAQ (reference sequence). This CDR3 region has 11 residues. The V gene lost 4 bases and the J gene lost 2 bases, with 2 bases spanning the gap. TCRdb's table, derived via immunoSEQ multiplex PCR, lists solely in-frame clones and lacks some. The table records roughly 130,000 clones, over 90% of them present only once. The sequence came from an adult in good health. The chain is built from TRBV7-9 and TRBJ2-5; no reliable D call. Material: peripheral blood, obtained on day 0 of AZD1222 vaccination. The CDR3 is CASSSQETQYF. Written as DNA, the CDR3 is TGTGCCAGCAGCTCGCAAGAGACCCAGTACTTC.